This T cell receptor (beta chain) was retrieved from a study of breast tumors, draining lymph nodes, adjacent tissues. Study findings and constraints: Tumor repertoires ranked between lymph nodes and nontumor tissue in diversity, with V and J gene preferences. The data were judged consistent with most tumor T cells coming from lymph node and expanding in tumor. Data only fit, rather than demonstrated, lymph node origin of most tumor T cells. Luminal-like breast cancer showed significantly greater tumor-nontumor repertoire similarity than basal-like breast cancer did.

A word on this clonotype: Antigen unknown. The junction shows a germline mismatch at one end, possibly a read error.

Axillary draining lymph nodes of breast cancer patients supplied the node samples. The CDR3 is 13 residues long. Germline loops: CDR1 MNHNY, CDR2 SVGAGI (reference sequence). TCRdb independently ran MiXCR on the multiplex PCR reads; one entry per CDR3 protein. In the table there are a few hundred thousand distinct CDR3 sequences, 30% to 35% of which are singletons. This receptor was obtained from a female donor with breast cancer. Some clones in this sample may be carry-over from other donors' samples. V is TRBV6-6 and J is TRBJ2-7; D is undetermined. The sample was axillary lymph node tissue. Here the CDR3 DNA reads TGTGCCGGCAGCCCAGACTCTTCCTACGAGCAGTACTTC. As protein: CAGSPDSSYEQYF.